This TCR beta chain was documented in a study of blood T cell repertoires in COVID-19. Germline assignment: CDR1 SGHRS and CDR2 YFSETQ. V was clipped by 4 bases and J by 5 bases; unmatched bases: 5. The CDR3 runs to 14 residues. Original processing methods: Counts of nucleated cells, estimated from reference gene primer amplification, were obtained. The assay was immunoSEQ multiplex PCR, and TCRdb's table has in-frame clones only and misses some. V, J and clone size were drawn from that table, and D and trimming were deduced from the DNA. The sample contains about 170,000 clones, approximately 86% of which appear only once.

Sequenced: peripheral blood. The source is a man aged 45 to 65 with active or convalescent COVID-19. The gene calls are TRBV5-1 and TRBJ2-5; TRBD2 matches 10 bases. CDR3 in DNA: TGCGCCAGCAGCATTCTAGCGGGAGTGGAGACCCAGTACTTC. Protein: CASSILAGVETQYF.